These 3 T cell receptor beta chains were sequenced from one sample in a study of T cell repertoires in cytomegalovirus infection. TCRdb passed the reads through MiXCR, listing each CDR3 protein once. The table includes around 180,000 distinct CDR3 sequences, over 25% detected once. The specimen was PBMCs. Receptors were obtained from a human donor in good health (CMV status not recorded). Some clones in this sample may be carry-over from other donors' samples.

There are many counts of this clonotype. CDR3 region: CASSLRPGTGGSGENTEAFF. The CDR3 DNA sequence: TGTGCCAGCAGCCTCCGTCCCGGGACAGGGGGAAGCGGAGAGAACACTGAAGCTTTCTTT. This chain joins TRBV7-4 and TRBJ1-1; 11 nucleotides agree with TRBD1. Germline V gene lookup returns CDR1 SGHVT and CDR2 SQSDAQ. Unmatched junction bases numbered 18, after V lost 5 bases and J lost 1 base. The CDR3 has 20 residues.

The chain combines TRBV2 with TRBJ2-3; D possibly matches TRBD1 or TRBD2 (6 bases each). This CDR3 is built from 18 residues. In germline, CDR1 is SNHLY, CDR2 FYNNEI. The V end lost 2 bases, the J end lost 0 bases, and 18 bases lay between the germline ends. The CDR3 loop reads CASSERRGAPFSTDTQYF. CDR3 nucleotide sequence: TGTGCCAGCAGTGAACGGAGGGGGGCCCCCTTTAGCACAGATACGCAGTATTTT. Full variable domain (outside the CDR3, taken from reference TRBV2 and TRBJ2-3): EPEVTQTPSHQVTQMGQEVILRCVPISNHLYFYWYRQILGQKVEFLVSFYNNEISEKSEIFDDQFSVERPDGSNFTLKIRSTKLEDSAMYFCASSERRGAPFSTDTQYFGPGTRLTVL.

In regard to this clonotype: With a much larger clone just one base away, this may be a read error. Here the CDR3 omits its conserved ending phenylalanine or tryptophan, so a read error is the likely source. V usage is TRBV7-2 and J usage is TRBJ2-7, with 7 bases that match TRBD2. V lost 6 bases and J lost 3; bases outside the gene matches: 8. CDR3 length: 14 residues. CDR1 and CDR2 (germline): SGHTA, FQGNSA. This CDR3 reads CASRPSGEFYEQYS. The CDR3, as DNA: TGTGCCAGCAGGCCTAGCGGAGAGTTCTACGAGCAGTACTCC.